This paragraph reports one TCR beta chain. Its specificity is unknown. This sequence may be a read error, since a much larger clone differs from it by one base. Germline CDR1 PRHDT, CDR2 FYEKMQ (reference sequence). V was trimmed by 5 bases and J by 0 bases, leaving 13 bases between them. The CDR3 sequence is 15 residues long. This sample is drawn from a study of regulatory T cells in long-lasting Graves disease. Study-wide findings and caveats: TRBV28 was favored in persistent disease, as were TRBJ1-2 and TRBJ2-5. Accuracy was possibly reduced by small sample size. Persistent Graves' patients showed less TCR diversity than newly diagnosed ones.

Construction of the TCR beta libraries employed iRepertoire HTBI primers in conjunction with Arm-PCR of CDR3 regions. TCRdb called the multiplex PCR reads again in MiXCR, with one record for every CDR3 protein. Among fewer than 400,000 distinct CDR3 sequences listed, 18% were seen once. Time point of the sample: newly diagnosed GD, antithyroid drugs for less than 3 months. PBMC RNA was the source of the TCR library. Diagnoses of Graves' disease were made by American Thyroid Association guidelines. The chain employs TRBV13 and TRBJ1-1; D not certain. This clonotype originated in a female donor with Graves disease. The sample consisted of peripheral blood mononuclear cells (PBMCs), taken at new diagnosis, from a patient treated with antithyroid drugs. The CDR3 spells CASSRKRILNTEAFF. The DNA for the CDR3 is TGTGCCAGCAGCCGAAAACGGATCTTGAACACTGAAGCTTTCTTT.